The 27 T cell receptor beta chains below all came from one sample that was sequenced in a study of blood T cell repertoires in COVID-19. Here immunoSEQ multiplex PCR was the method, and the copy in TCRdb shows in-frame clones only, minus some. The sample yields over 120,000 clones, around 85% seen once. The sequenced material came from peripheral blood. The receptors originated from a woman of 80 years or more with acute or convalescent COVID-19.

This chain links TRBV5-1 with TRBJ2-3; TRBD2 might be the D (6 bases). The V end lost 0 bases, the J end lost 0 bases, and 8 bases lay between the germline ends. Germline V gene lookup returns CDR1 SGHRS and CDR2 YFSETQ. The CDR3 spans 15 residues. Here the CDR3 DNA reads TGCGCCAGCAGCTTGGCTAGCGCCAGCACAGATACGCAGTATTTT. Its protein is CASSLASASTDTQYF. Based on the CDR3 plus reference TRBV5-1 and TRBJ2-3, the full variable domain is KAGVTQTPRYLIKTRGQQVTLSCSPISGHRSVSWYQQTPGQGLQFLFEYFSETQRNKGNFPGRFSGRQFSNSRSEMNVSTLELGDSALYLCASSLASASTDTQYFGPGTRLTVL.

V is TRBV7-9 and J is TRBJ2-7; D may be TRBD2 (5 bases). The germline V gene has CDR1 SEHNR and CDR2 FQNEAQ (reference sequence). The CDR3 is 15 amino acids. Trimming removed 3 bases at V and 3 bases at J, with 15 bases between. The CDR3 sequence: CASSLGDARNYEQYF. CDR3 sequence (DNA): TGTGCCAGCAGCTTGGGAGACGCCCGAAACTACGAGCAGTACTTC.

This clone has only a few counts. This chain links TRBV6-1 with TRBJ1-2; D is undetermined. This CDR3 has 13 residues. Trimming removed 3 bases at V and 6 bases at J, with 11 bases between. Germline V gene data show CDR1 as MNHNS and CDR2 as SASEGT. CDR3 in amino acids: CASSDQPQNGYTF. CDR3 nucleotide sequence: TGTGCCAGCAGTGACCAACCGCAGAATGGCTACACCTTC.

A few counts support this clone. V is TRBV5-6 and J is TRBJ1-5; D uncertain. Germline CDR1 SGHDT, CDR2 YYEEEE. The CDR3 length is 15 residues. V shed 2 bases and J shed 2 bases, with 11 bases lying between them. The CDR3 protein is CASSFGVNRNQPQHF. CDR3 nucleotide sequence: TGTGCCAGCAGCTTCGGGGTGAATCGCAATCAGCCCCAGCATTTT.

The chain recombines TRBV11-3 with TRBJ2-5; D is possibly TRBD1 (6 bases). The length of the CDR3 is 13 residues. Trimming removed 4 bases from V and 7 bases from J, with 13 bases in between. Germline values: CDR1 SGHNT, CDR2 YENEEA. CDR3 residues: CASSSERGGTQYF. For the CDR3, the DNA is TGTGCCAGCAGCTCCGAGAGAGGGGGGACCCAGTACTTC.

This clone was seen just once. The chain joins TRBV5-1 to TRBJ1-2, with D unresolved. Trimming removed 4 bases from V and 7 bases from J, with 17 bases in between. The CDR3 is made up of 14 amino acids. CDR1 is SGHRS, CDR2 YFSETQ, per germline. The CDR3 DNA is TGCGCCAGCAGCCTGGACGTACGGGTGGCTGGCTACACCTTC. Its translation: CASSLDVRVAGYTF.

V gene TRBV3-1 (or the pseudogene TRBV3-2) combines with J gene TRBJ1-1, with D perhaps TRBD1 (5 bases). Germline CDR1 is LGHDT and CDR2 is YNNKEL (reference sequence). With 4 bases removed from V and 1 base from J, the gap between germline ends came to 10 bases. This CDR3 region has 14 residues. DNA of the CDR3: TGTGCCAGCAGCCCTCGGGGGAGGAACACTGAAGCTTTCTTT. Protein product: CASSPRGRNTEAFF.

In nucleotides, the CDR3 is TGTGCCAGCAGCTTGAGAGGTTCAGGGTCTGGAAACACCATATATTTT. It specifies CASSLRGSGSGNTIYF. The chain uses TRBV5-4 and TRBJ1-3, with TRBD1 as a possible D gene (5 bases). The CDR3 runs to 16 residues. Germline V CDR1 and CDR2: SGHNT, YYREEE (reference sequence). V lost 1 base to trimming and J lost 1 base, with 12 bases between them.

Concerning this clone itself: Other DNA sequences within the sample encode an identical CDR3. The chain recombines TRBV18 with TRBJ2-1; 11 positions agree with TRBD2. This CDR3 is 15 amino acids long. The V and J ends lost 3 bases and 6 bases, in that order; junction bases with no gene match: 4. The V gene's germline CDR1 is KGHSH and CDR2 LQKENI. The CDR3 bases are TGTGCCAGCTCACCCGGGACTAGCGGCGGCAATGAGCAGTTCTTC. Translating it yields CASSPGTSGGNEQFF.

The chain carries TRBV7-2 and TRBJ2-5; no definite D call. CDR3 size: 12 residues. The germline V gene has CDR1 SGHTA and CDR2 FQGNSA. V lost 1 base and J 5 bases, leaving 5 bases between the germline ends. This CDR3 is CASSLVPETQYF. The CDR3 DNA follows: TGTGCCAGCAGCTTAGTCCCGGAGACCCAGTACTTC.

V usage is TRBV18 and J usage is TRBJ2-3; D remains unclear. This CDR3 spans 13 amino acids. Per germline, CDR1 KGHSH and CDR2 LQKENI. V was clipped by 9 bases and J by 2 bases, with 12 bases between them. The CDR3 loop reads CASLWSPTDTQYF. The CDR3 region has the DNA TGTGCCAGTTTGTGGAGCCCCACAGATACGCAGTATTTT.

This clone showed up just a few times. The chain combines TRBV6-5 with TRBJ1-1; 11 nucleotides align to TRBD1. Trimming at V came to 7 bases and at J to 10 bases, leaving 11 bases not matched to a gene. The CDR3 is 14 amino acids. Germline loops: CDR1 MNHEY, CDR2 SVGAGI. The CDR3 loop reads CASNPRDRGRGAFF. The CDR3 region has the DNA TGTGCCAGCAACCCGCGGGACAGGGGGAGAGGAGCTTTCTTT.

Here the CDR3 DNA reads TGTGCCAGCTCACCCGGACTTGCGCAGTACTTC. Amino acids: CASSPGLAQYF. The chain uses TRBV18 and TRBJ2-7; D may be TRBD2 (5 bases). This CDR3 contains 11 residues. Germline CDR1 reads KGHSH; CDR2 reads LQKENI. Trimming pared 3 bases from V and 9 bases from J, leaving 9 bases between.

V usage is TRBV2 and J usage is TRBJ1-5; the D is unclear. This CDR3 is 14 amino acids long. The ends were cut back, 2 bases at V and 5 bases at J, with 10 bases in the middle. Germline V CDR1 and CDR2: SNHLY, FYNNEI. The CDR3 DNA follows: TGTGCCAGCAGTGAAAATCGGGGAGATCAGCCCCAGCATTTT. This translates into CASSENRGDQPQHF.

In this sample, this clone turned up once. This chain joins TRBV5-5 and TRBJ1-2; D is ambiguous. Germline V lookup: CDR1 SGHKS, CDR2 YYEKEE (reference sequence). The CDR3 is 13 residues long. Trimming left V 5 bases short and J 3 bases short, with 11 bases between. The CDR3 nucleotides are TGTGCCAGCAGTAGCGGTCTCGACTATGGCTACACCTTC. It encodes CASSSGLDYGYTF.

The CDR3 here is CASSGSGTGEYYGYTF. The DNA of the CDR3 is TGTGCCAGCAGCGGTTCCGGGACAGGGGAATACTATGGCTACACCTTC. This chain uses TRBV25-1 with TRBJ1-2; 10 bases align to TRBD1. The CDR3 is 16 residues long. CDR1 and CDR2 (germline): MGHDK, SYGVNS. With 6 bases clipped from V and 3 bases from J, the junction kept 10 bases outside the gene matches.

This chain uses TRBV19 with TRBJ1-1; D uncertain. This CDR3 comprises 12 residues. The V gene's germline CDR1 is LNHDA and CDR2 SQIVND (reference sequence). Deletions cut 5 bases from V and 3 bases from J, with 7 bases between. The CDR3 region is CASSVTDTEAFF. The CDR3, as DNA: TGTGCCAGTAGTGTAACAGACACTGAAGCTTTCTTT.

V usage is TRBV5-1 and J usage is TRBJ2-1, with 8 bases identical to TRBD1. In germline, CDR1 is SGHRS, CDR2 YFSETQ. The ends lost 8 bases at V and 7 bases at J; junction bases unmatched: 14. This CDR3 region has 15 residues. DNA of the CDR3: TGCGCCAGTACCATCACAGGGGGATTGGGAAATGAGCAGTTCTTC. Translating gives CASTITGGLGNEQFF.

The CDR3 protein is CASSPKGQGSTDTQYF. For the CDR3, the DNA is TGTGCCAGTAGTCCTAAGGGACAGGGTAGCACAGATACGCAGTATTTT. The chain links TRBV19 to TRBJ2-3, with 9 bases identical to TRBD1. This CDR3 contains 16 residues. CDR1 is LNHDA and CDR2 is SQIVND in the germline V gene (reference sequence). The J segment lost 0 bases and the V segment lost 5 bases, leaving 6 bases of the junction unmatched.

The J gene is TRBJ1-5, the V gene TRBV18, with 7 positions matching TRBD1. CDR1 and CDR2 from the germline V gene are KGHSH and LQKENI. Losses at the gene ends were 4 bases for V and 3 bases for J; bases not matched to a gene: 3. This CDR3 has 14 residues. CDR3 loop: CASSRGTDNQPQHF. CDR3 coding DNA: TGTGCCAGCTCACGGGGGACAGACAATCAGCCCCAGCATTTT.

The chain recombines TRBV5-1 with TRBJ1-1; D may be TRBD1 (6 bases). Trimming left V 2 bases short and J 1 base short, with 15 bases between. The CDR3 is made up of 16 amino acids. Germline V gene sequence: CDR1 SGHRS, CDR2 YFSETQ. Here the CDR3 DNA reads TGCGCCAGCAGCTTAACTTCAGGGGAGGGGAACACTGAAGCTTTCTTT. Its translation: CASSLTSGEGNTEAFF. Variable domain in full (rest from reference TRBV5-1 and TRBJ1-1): KAGVTQTPRYLIKTRGQQVTLSCSPISGHRSVSWYQQTPGQGLQFLFEYFSETQRNKGNFPGRFSGRQFSNSRSEMNVSTLELGDSALYLCASSLTSGEGNTEAFFGQGTRLTVV.

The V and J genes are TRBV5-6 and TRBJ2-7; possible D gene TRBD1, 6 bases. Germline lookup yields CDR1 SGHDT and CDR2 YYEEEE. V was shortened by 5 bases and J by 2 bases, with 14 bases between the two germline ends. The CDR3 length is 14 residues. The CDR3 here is CASRPWGLTYEQYF. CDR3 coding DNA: TGTGCCAGCAGGCCTTGGGGGCTAACCTACGAGCAGTACTTC.

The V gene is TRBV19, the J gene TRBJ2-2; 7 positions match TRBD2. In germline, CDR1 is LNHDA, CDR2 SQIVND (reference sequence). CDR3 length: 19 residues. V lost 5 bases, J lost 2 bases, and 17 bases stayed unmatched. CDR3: CASSPRLLFRGDNTGELFF. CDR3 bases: TGTGCCAGTAGTCCACGTCTCCTCTTCCGGGGGGATAACACCGGGGAGCTGTTTTTT.

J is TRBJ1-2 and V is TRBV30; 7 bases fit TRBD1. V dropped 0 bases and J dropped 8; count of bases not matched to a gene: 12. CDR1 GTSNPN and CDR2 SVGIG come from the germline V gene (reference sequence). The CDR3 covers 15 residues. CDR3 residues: CAWSVRNRGPGGYTF. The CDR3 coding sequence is TGTGCCTGGAGTGTACGCAACAGGGGACCGGGGGGCTACACCTTC.

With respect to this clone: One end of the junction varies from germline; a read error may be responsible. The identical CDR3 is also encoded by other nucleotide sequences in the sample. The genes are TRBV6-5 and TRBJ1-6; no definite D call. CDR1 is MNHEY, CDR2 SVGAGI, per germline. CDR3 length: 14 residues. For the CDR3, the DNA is TGTGCCAGCAGTTATAGAGGGTTACATTCGCCCCTCCACTTT. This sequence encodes CASSYRGLHSPLHF.

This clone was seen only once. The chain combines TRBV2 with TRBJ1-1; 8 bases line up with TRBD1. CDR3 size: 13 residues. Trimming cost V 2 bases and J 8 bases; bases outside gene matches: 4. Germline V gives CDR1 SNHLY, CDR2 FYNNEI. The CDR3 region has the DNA TGTGCCAGCAGTGAAACAGGGGGTGTAGAAGCTTTCTTT. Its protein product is CASSETGGVEAFF.

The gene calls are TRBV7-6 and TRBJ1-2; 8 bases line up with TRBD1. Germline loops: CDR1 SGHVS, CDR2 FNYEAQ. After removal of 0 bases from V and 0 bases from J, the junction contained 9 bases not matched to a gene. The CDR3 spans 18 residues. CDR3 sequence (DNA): TGTGCCAGCAGCTTAGCCTCAACAGGGACAGGACCTAACTATGGCTACACCTTC. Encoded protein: CASSLASTGTGPNYGYTF.